This T cell receptor beta chain was found in a study of identical twins. General study points: In drawing conclusions, the study used cross-sectional statistical analysis and did not follow the same donors.

TCRdb re-analysed the 5' RACE reads in MiXCR, keeping a single row per CDR3 protein. The sample consists of around 670,000 distinct CDR3 sequences, 5.5% to 6.5% of them appearing once. The V end lost 0 bases, the J end lost 7 bases, and 13 bases lay between the germline ends. This CDR3 is built from 14 residues. Germline values: CDR1 DFQATT, CDR2 SNEGSKA (reference sequence). In every case, the donor was a healthy Caucasian. This clonotype was counted only a few times. Its matching antigen is unknown. The rearrangement uses TRBV20-1 and TRBJ2-1; a possible D gene is TRBD2 (6 bases). Sequencing was carried out using naive T cells sorted from blood. The source is a young man in good health. The CDR3 nucleotides are TGCAGTGCTAGAGACCCCGGGACTTTTAATGAGCAGTTCTTC. This codes for CSARDPGTFNEQFF.